Listed below are T cell receptor beta chains from one sample, sequenced in a study of T cell clones after liver transplantation. The repertoire was sequenced with immunoSEQ multiplex PCR; TCRdb's copy has only in-frame clones and lacks some. The sample has nearly 55,000 clones, about 88% seen once. Sequences were derived from CD4+ T cells from blood, sampled before liver transplant. The receptor set was obtained from a human donor who received a liver transplant. Both conserved end residues are part of each CDR3. D genes are given only for firm matches. Only part of the rows carry a size: once, few, many, or a class if the clone is expanded.

clone_size j_call d_call v_call cdr3_nt cdr3_aa
- TRBJ2-7 - TRBV12-5 TGTGCTAGTGGTTTGGGACAGACTTCCTACGAGCAGTACTTC CASGLGQTSYEQYF
- TRBJ2-1 - TRBV4-2 TGTGCCAGCAGCCAATTAGGGCCAGGGAGCCCCAATGAGCAGTTCTTC CASSQLGPGSPNEQFF
- TRBJ2-1 TRBD2 TRBV19 TGTGCCAGTAGTAATAGCGGGAGGGCCTACAATGAGCAGTTCTTC CASSNSGRAYNEQFF
- TRBJ1-1 - TRBV19 TGTGCCAGTAGTGACGAAGTTGGCACTGAAGCTTTCTTT CASSDEVGTEAFF
- TRBJ1-4 - TRBV19 TGTGCCAGTACCGTCCAGACAGGAGGATATGGGAAACTGTTTTTT CASTVQTGGYGKLFF
few TRBJ2-7 - TRBV28 TGTGCCAGCAGGAACTCGCAGGGGACCTACGAGCAGTACTTC CASRNSQGTYEQYF
- TRBJ2-1 TRBD2 TRBV30 TGTGCCTGGTCTAGCGGGATTGGGGATGAGCAGTTCTTC CAWSSGIGDEQFF
once TRBJ2-5 TRBD1 TRBV18 TGTGCCAGCTCTCTGACAGGGTCTCAAGAGACCCAGTACTTC CASSLTGSQETQYF
- TRBJ2-7 TRBD2 TRBV19 TGTGCCAGTAGTAACAACGCGGGGGGCTACGAGCAGTACTTC CASSNNAGGYEQYF
once TRBJ2-7 - TRBV11-2 TGTGCCAGCAGCCCTGGGCCGGAAGTCGAGGCCGAGCAGTACTTC CASSPGPEVEAEQYF
- TRBJ2-7 TRBD1 TRBV9 TGTGCCAGCAGCGTAGAGACAGGGGGCTCCTACGAGCAGTACTTC CASSVETGGSYEQYF
- TRBJ1-3 - TRBV4-3 TGCGCCAGCAGCCAGGACCTCCGGGGATTCAGAAACACCATATATTTT CASSQDLRGFRNTIYF
- TRBJ1-2 - TRBV4-1 TGCGCCAGCAGCCAAGCCATAGGGGGGAACTATGGCTACACCTTC CASSQAIGGNYGYTF
- TRBJ1-3 TRBD1 TRBV4-2 TGTGCCAGCAGCCAAGATGGGACAGCGCCCAGCTCTGGAAACACCATATATTTT CASSQDGTAPSSGNTIYF
- TRBJ2-7 - TRBV27 TGTGCCAGCAGTCTAACACCCCCCTTAATTAGCTCCTACGAGCAGTACTTC CASSLTPPLISSYEQYF
- TRBJ2-2 TRBD1 TRBV5-4 TGTGCCAGCAGCTTGGGACAGGGCCCCACCGGGGAGCTGTTTTTT CASSLGQGPTGELFF
- TRBJ1-5 TRBD1 TRBV6-5 TGTGCCAGCAGTCCTGACAGGGAGTTTGGCCAGCCCCAGCATTTT CASSPDREFGQPQHF
few TRBJ2-7 TRBD1 TRBV27 TGTGCCAGCAGTTTCGAGGACGGGACAGACGAGCAGTACTTC CASSFEDGTDEQYF
- TRBJ2-1 TRBD1 TRBV12-5 TGTGCTAGTGAACCCAAGGGACAGTCCAGAAGTATTGAGCAGTTCTTC CASEPKGQSRSIEQFF
- TRBJ2-3 - TRBV27 TGTGCCAGCACGCGGGTGGGGAGCGCAGATACGCAGTATTTT CASTRVGSADTQYF
- TRBJ2-6 - TRBV27 TGTGCCAGCAGTTTTCGTCAGGGAGCTCGTTCTGGGGCCAACGTCCTGACTTTC CASSFRQGARSGANVLTF